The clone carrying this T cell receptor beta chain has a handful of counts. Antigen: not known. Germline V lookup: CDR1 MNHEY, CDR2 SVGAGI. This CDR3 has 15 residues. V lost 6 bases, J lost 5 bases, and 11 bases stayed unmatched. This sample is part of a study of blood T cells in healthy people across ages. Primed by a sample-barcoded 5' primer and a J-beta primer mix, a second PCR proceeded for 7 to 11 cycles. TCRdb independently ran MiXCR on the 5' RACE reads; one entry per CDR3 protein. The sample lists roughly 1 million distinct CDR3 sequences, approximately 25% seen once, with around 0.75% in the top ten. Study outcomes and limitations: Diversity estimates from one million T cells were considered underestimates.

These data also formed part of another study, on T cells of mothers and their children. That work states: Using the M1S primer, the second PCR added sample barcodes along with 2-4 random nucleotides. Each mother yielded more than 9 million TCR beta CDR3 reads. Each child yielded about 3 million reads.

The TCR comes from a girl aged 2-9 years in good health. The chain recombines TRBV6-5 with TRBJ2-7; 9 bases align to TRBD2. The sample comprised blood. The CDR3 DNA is TGTGCCAGCAGCCCAGGGGCGGGGGGGCACCACGAGCAGTACTTC. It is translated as CASSPGAGGHHEQYF.